This entry is about one T cell receptor (beta chain). These data originate in a study of cytomegalovirus exposure and HLA in healthy donors. The germline V gene has CDR1 SGHRS and CDR2 YFSETQ. CDR3 length equals 17 residues. V lost 5 bases to trimming and J lost 2 bases; unmatched junction nucleotides: 8. It was with 60 Vbeta and 13 Jbeta primers that the PCR ran. The data were produced by immunoSEQ multiplex PCR, yet TCRdb's version contains in-frame clones alone and is incomplete. The sample lists under 150,000 clones, 67% seen once, with over 6.5% in the top ten. J is TRBJ2-5 and V is TRBV5-1; 14 nucleotides agree with TRBD2. Sequenced input: PBMCs. This sequence was found in a man aged 18 to 30 in good health and CMV-seropositive. The CDR3 DNA follows: TGCGCCAGCAGATCCGGGACTAGCGGGGGCGGACAAGAGACCCAGTACTTC. Protein: CASRSGTSGGGQETQYF.